This T cell receptor (beta chain) was obtained from a study of blood T cell repertoires in COVID-19. Whole-study context: Samples representing acute and convalescent COVID-19 were sourced from the United States, Italy and Spain. In each case, the material was cDNA or gDNA derived from T cells, B-cell-depleted T cells, or PBMCs.

In the original processing: By means of reference gene primer amplification, nucleated cell counts were estimated. The method was immunoSEQ multiplex PCR; TCRdb's version includes in-frame clones alone and lacks a portion of them. The DNA gave D and trimming, while V, J and clone size come from that table. The repertoire holds some 320,000 clones, with about nine tenths as singletons. Germline loops: CDR1 MDHEN, CDR2 SYDVKM. CDR3 size: 15 residues. V gave up 5 bases and J gave up 4 bases, with 17 bases separating them. The chain recombines TRBV28 with TRBJ2-5; the D gene is possibly TRBD2 (5 bases). The sequencing input was peripheral blood. The sequence derives from a woman aged 25-40 years who had recovered from COVID-19. In DNA, the CDR3 is TGTGCCAGCAGTACACTAGGAAGAGTAGTAGAGACCCAGTACTTC. This gives the protein CASSTLGRVVETQYF. The entire variable domain, with the rest obtained from reference TRBV28 and TRBJ2-5, is as follows: DVKVTQSSRYLVKRTGEKVFLECVQDMDHENMFWYRQDPGLGLRLIYFSYDVKMKEKGDIPEGYSVSREKKERFSLILESASTNQTSMYLCASSTLGRVVETQYFGPGTRLLVL.